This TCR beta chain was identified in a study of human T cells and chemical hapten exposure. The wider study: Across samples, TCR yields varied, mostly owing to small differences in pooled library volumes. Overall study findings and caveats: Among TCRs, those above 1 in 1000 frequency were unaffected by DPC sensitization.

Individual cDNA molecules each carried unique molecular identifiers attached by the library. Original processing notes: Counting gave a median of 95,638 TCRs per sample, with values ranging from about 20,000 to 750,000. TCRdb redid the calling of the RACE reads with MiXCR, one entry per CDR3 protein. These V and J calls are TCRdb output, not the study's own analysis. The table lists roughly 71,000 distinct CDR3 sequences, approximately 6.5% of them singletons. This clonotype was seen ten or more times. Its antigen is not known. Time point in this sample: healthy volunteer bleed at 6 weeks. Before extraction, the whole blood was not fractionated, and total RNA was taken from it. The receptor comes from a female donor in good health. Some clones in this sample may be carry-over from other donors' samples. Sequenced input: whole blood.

CDR3 nucleotide sequence: TGCGCCAGCAGCTTGAGGGGAACTAATGAAAAACTGTTTTTT. The encoded protein is CASSLRGTNEKLFF. The rearrangement uses TRBV5-1 and TRBJ1-4; possible D gene TRBD1, 5 bases. The length of the CDR3 is 14 residues. Trimming removed 1 base at V and 1 base at J, with 5 bases between. Germline V gene data show CDR1 as SGHRS and CDR2 as YFSETQ.